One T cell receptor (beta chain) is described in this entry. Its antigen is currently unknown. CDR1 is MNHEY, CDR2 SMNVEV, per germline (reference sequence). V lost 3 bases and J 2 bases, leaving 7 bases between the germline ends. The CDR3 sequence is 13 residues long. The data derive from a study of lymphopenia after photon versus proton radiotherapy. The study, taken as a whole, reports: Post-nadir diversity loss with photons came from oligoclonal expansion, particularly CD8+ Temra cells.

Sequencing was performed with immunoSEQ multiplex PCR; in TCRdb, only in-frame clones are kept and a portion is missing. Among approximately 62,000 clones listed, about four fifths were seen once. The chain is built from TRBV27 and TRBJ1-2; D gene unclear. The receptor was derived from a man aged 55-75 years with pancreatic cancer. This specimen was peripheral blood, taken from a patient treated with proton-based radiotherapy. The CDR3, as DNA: TGTGCCAGCAGTTTTCGGGCGAACTATGGCTACACCTTC. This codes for CASSFRANYGYTF.